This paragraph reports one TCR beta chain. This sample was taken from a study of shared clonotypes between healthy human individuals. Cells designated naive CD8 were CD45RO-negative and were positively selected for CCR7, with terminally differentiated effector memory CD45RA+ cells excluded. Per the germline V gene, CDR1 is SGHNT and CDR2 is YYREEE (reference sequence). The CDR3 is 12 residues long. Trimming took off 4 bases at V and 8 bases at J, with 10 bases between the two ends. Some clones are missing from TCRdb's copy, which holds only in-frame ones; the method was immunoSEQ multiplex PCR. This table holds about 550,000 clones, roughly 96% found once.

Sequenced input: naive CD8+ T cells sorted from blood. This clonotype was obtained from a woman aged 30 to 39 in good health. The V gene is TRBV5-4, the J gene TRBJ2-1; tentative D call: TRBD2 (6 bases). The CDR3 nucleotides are TGTGCCAGCAGCCCGGAGGGCGATGAGCAGTTCTTC. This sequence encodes CASSPEGDEQFF.